A selection of T cell receptor beta chains follows, all from one sample in a study of vaccination effects on CD4 cells after COVID-19. Here immunoSEQ multiplex PCR was the method, and the copy in TCRdb shows in-frame clones only, minus some. The top ten clones hold less than 3.5% of a sample with tens of thousands of clones, less than 80% of them seen once. For these TCRs, the target antigens are not known. The sample was CD4+ T cells from PBMCs cultured with SARS-CoV-2 spike peptides, taken before COVID-19 vaccination. The receptor set was obtained from a human donor who received a COVID-19 vaccine. Each CDR3 is given with its conserved first and last residue. A D gene is named only where the DNA matches it firmly. The size entry is marked missing in some rows and otherwise reads once, few, many or a size class.

.	TRBJ2-3	.	TRBV5-4	CASSLVGDTQYF	TGTGCCAGCAGCTTGGTGGGGGATACGCAGTATTTT
.	TRBJ2-6	.	TRBV18	CASSPRQGSQGANVLTF	TGTGCCAGCTCACCTAGGCAGGGGAGCCAGGGGGCCAACGTCCTGACTTTC
TRBD2	TRBJ2-1	.	TRBV20-1	CSASWAGGSESYNEQFF	TGCAGTGCTAGTTGGGCGGGAGGGTCAGAATCCTACAATGAGCAGTTCTTC
.	TRBJ2-7	.	TRBV2	CASIIRGERYEQYF	TGTGCCAGCATTATAAGGGGAGAGCGCTACGAGCAGTACTTC
.	TRBJ2-7	.	TRBV6-1	CASSEFGGAPYEQYF	TGTGCCAGCAGTGAATTTGGGGGGGCCCCCTACGAGCAGTACTTC
.	TRBJ2-7	few	TRBV20-1	CSAEWDYEQYF	TGCAGTGCGGAATGGGACTACGAGCAGTACTTC
.	TRBJ2-7	medium-sized	TRBV7-2	CASSLPTSSLYYEQYF	TGTGCCAGCAGTCTTCCTACTAGTTCCCTTTACTACGAGCAGTACTTC
.	TRBJ2-1	.	TRBV29-1	CSVEEEVWNEQFF	TGCAGCGTTGAAGAAGAGGTATGGAACGAGCAGTTCTTC
TRBD2	TRBJ2-1	large	TRBV5-4	CASSPTSGRAPEQFF	TGTGCCAGCAGCCCGACTAGCGGGAGGGCCCCTGAGCAGTTCTTC
.	TRBJ2-5	.	TRBV7-8	CASSRLGGPQETQYF	TGTGCCAGCAGCAGACTAGGGGGTCCCCAAGAGACCCAGTACTTC
.	TRBJ1-1	.	TRBV6-5	CASSDSRYTEAFF	TGTGCCAGCAGCGACTCTCGGTACACTGAAGCTTTCTTT
.	TRBJ1-2	.	TRBV5-4	CASSVGSGQMNYGYTF	TGTGCCAGCAGCGTGGGCTCCGGACAGATGAACTATGGCTACACCTTC
.	TRBJ1-1	.	TRBV20-1	CSASISEYTEAFF	TGCAGTGCTAGTATCAGCGAGTACACTGAAGCTTTCTTT
.	TRBJ2-7	.	TRBV5-5	CASSFSGSPQDEQYF	TGTGCCAGCAGCTTTTCGGGATCACCCCAGGACGAGCAGTACTTC
.	TRBJ1-5	.	TRBV6-1	CASSEQGASNQPQHF	TGTGCCAGCAGTGAACAGGGAGCTAGCAATCAGCCCCAGCATTTT
.	TRBJ1-2	.	TRBV5-1	CASGSAQGNYGYTF	TGCGCCAGCGGCTCCGCTCAGGGGAACTATGGCTACACCTTC
.	TRBJ1-1	once	TRBV13	CASSLVAKRNTEAFF	TGTGCCAGCAGCTTAGTGGCCAAGCGGAACACTGAAGCTTTCTTT
TRBD1	TRBJ1-2	.	TRBV24-1	CATSETGGRGYTF	TGTGCCACCAGTGAGACAGGGGGAAGAGGCTACACCTTC
TRBD2	TRBJ2-3	.	TRBV11-2	CASSPRTSVITDTQYF	TGTGCCAGCAGCCCCCGGACTAGCGTTATCACAGATACGCAGTATTTT
.	TRBJ1-1	.	TRBV5-1	CASSRVNTEAFF	TGCGCCAGCAGCAGGGTGAACACTGAAGCTTTCTTT
.	TRBJ2-2	.	TRBV3-1/TRBV3-2	CASSQGDTGELFF	TGTGCCAGCAGCCAAGGGGATACCGGGGAGCTGTTTTTT
TRBD1	TRBJ2-7	.	TRBV19	CASSTRTGTGYEQYF	TGTGCCAGTAGTACTCGGACAGGGACGGGGTACGAGCAGTACTTC
.	TRBJ1-4	once	TRBV28	CATNGDSRIMFF	TGTGCCACCAATGGAGACAGCCGAATTATGTTTTTT